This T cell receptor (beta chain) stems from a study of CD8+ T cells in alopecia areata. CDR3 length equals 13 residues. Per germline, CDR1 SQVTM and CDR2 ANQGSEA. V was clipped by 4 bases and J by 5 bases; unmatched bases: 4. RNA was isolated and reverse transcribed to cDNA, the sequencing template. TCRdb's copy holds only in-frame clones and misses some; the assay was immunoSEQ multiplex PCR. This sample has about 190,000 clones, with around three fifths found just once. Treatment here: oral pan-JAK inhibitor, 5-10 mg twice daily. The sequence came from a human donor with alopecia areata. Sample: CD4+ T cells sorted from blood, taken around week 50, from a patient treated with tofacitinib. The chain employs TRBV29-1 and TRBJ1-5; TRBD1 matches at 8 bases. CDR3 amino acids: CSVGTGLHQPQHF. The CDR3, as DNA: TGCAGCGTTGGGACAGGGCTTCATCAGCCCCAGCATTTT.